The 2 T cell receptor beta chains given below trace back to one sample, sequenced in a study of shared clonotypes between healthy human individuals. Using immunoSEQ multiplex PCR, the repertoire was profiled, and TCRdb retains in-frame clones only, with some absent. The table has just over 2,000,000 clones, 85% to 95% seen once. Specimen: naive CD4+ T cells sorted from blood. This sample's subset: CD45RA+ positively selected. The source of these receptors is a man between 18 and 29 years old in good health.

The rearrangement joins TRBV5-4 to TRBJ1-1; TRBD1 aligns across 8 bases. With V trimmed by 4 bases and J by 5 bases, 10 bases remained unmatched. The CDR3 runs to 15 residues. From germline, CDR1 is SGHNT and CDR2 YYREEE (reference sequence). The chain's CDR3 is CASSLIGQGGTEAFF. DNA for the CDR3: TGTGCCAGCAGCCTCATCGGACAGGGAGGGACTGAAGCTTTCTTT.

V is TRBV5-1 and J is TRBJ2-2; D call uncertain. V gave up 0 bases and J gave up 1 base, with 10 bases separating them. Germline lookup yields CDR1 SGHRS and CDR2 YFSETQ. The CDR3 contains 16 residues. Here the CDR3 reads CASSLAVGKNTGELFF. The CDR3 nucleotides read TGCGCCAGCAGCTTGGCAGTGGGGAAGAACACCGGGGAGCTGTTTTTT.